The rows below give T cell receptor beta chains drawn from one sample of a study of blood T cell repertoires in COVID-19. Assay: immunoSEQ multiplex PCR; the TCRdb copy retains only in-frame clones and omits some. The table records around 300,000 clones, roughly 86% of them present only once. Sample: PBMCs or T cells enriched from blood (not recorded which). The receptors were sampled from a woman between 18 and 29 years old who had recovered from COVID-19. The CDR3 runs from the conserved cysteine through the conserved F or W. Fields, in order: V gene, J gene, clone size, D gene, CDR3 DNA, CDR3 protein. A D gene is named only where the DNA matches it firmly. The size entry is marked missing in some rows and otherwise reads once, few, many or a size class.

>TRBV5-5|TRBJ2-1|.|TRBD1
TGTGCCAGCAGCTGGGGGACAGGGTCAGCCTACAATGAGCAGTTCTTC
CASSWGTGSAYNEQFF
>TRBV21-1|TRBJ2-5|.|.
TGTGCCAGCAGCACCCACCGGGACAGGCGCACGAATTTCCAAGAGACCCAGTACTTC
CASSTHRDRRTNFQETQYF
>TRBV7-8|TRBJ1-5|.|TRBD1
TGTGCCAGCAGCCCCTGGGGGACAGGGGATTCATATAGCAATCAGCCCCAGCATTTT
CASSPWGTGDSYSNQPQHF
>TRBV4-3|TRBJ2-3|.|.
TGCGCCAGCAGCCAAGATTACAGGGCAGGGGATACGCAGTATTTT
CASSQDYRAGDTQYF
>TRBV11-2|TRBJ2-3|once|TRBD2
TGTGCCAGCAGCTTCCGGGGGGGCACAGATACGCAGTATTTT
CASSFRGGTDTQYF
>TRBV15|TRBJ1-4|.|TRBD1
TGTGCCACCAGCAGACCCGGACAGGGGGATGGAAAACTGTTTTTT
CATSRPGQGDGKLFF
>TRBV2|TRBJ2-5|.|TRBD1
TGTGCCAGCAGTTCTACGCCGGGACAGGCGATCCAAGAGACCCAGTACTTC
CASSSTPGQAIQETQYF
>TRBV19|TRBJ1-5|.|TRBD1
TGTGCCAGTAGTCCGGGACAGCGGGATCAGCCCCAGCATTTT
CASSPGQRDQPQHF
>TRBV11-2|TRBJ2-7|.|.
TGTGCCAGCAGCCCTAGTCCCGCGACCAGCTCCTACGAGCAGTACTTC
CASSPSPATSSYEQYF
>TRBV2|TRBJ2-7|.|TRBD2
TGTGCCAGCAGGGACCCAACCGGGACTAGCGGAGTTAGCTCCTACGAGCAGTACTTC
CASRDPTGTSGVSSYEQYF
>TRBV4-1|TRBJ2-1|.|.
TGCGCCAGCAGCCAACTACCGAACTTGGGTGCGGATGAGCAGTTCTTC
CASSQLPNLGADEQFF
>TRBV7-9|TRBJ2-1|.|TRBD2
TGTGCCAGCAGCTTATGGACTAGCGGGAACAATGAGCAGTTCTTC
CASSLWTSGNNEQFF
>TRBV6-5|TRBJ2-7|.|.
TGTGCCAGCAGTTACTCTACTAGCTCGGGCGACGAGCAGTACTTC
CASSYSTSSGDEQYF
>TRBV5-6|TRBJ2-3|few|TRBD2
TGTGCCAGCAGCTCCCTAGCGGTTAGCACAGATACGCAGTATTTT
CASSSLAVSTDTQYF
>TRBV12-5|TRBJ1-2|.|TRBD1
TGTGCTAGCCTACACAGGGGGCCTGGCTACACCTTC
CASLHRGPGYTF
>TRBV3-1/TRBV3-2|TRBJ2-3|.|TRBD2
TGTGCCAGCAGTTTCGGATTAGCGGGGACCACAGATACGCAGTATTTT
CASSFGLAGTTDTQYF
>TRBV12-3/TRBV12-4|TRBJ2-3|.|.
TGTGCCAGCAGTCTCCTCGTCACAGATACGCAGTATTTT
CASSLLVTDTQYF
>TRBV5-1|TRBJ1-2|.|.
TGCGCCAGCAGTTGGGACACCCCATATGACTATGGCTACACCTTC
CASSWDTPYDYGYTF
>TRBV4-2|TRBJ2-7|.|.
TGTGCCAGCAGCCCCCTCCCAGGACAGACCTACGAGCAGTACTTC
CASSPLPGQTYEQYF
>TRBV10-1|TRBJ2-3|few|TRBD1
TGCGCCAGCAGTGAGGACAGGGGACCCACAGATACGCAGTATTTT
CASSEDRGPTDTQYF
>TRBV5-1|TRBJ2-5|.|TRBD2
TGCGCCAGTGGGACTAGCGGGGGGGACGGGGAGACCCAGTACTTC
CASGTSGGDGETQYF
>TRBV10-1|TRBJ1-1|.|.
TGCGCCAGTCGGGGTCAGCTAAACACTGAAGCTTTCTTT
CASRGQLNTEAFF